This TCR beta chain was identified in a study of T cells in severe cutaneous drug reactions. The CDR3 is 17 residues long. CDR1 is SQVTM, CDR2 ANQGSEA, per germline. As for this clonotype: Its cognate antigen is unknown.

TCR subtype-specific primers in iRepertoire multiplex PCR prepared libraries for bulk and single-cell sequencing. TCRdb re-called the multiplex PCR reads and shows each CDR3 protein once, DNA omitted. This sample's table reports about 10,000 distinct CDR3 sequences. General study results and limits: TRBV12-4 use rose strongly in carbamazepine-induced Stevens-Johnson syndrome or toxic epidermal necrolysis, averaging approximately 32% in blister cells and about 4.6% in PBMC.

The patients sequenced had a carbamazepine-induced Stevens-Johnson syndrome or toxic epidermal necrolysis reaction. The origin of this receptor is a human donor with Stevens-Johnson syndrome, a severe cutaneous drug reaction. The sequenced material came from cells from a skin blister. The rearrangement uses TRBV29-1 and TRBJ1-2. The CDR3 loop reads CSVWLTTPVGSGYGYTF.